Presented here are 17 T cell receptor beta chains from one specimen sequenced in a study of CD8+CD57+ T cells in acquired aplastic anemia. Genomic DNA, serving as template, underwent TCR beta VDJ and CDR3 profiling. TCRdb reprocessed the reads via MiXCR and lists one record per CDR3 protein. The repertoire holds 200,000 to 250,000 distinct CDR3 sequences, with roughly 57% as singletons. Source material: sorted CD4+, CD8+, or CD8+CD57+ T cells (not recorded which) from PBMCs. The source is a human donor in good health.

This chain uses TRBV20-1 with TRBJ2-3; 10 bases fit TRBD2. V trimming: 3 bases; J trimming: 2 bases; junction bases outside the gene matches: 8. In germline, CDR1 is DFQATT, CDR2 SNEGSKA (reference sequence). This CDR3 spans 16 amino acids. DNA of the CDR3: TGCAGTGCTAGCCTCGCTAGCGGGAGTGACACAGATACGCAGTATTTT. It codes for CSASLASGSDTDTQYF.

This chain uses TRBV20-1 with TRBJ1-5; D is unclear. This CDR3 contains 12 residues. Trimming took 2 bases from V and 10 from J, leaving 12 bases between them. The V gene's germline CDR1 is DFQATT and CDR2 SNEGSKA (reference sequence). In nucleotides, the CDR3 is TGCAGTGCTAGAATCGGACGACAACCCCAGCATTTT. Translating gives CSARIGRQPQHF.

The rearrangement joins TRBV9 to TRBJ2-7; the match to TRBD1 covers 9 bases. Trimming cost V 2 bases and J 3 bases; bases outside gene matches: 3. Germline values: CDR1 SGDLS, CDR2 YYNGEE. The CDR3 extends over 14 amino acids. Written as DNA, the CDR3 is TGTGCCAGCAGCGTCCGGGACAGGGACTACGAGCAGTACTTC. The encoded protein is CASSVRDRDYEQYF.

The CDR3 nucleotides are TGTGCCAGCAGTTACGCCACTAGCGGGAGTTCAAATGAGCAGTTCTTC. Protein: CASSYATSGSSNEQFF. The rearrangement joins TRBV6-6 to TRBJ2-1, with 11 bases fitting TRBD2. This CDR3 spans 16 amino acids. With 2 bases clipped from V and 7 bases from J, the junction kept 7 bases outside the gene matches. Germline CDR1 reads MNHNY; CDR2 reads SVGAGI (reference sequence).

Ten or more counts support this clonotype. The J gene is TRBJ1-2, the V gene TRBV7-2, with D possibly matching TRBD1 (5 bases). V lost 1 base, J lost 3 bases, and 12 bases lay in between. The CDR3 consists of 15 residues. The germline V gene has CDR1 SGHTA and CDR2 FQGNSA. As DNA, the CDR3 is TGTGCCAGCAGCTTAGTACGGGGGGAACACTATGGCTACACCTTC. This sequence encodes CASSLVRGEHYGYTF. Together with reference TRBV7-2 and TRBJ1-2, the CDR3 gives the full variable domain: GAGVSQSPSNKVTEKGKDVELRCDPISGHTALYWYRQSLGQGLEFLIYFQGNSAPDKSGLPSDRFSAERTGGSVSTLTIQRTQQEDSAVYLCASSLVRGEHYGYTFGSGTRLTVV.

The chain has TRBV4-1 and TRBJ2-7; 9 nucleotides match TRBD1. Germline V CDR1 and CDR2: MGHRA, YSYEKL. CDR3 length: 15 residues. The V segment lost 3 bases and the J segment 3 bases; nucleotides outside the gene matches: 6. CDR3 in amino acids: CASSHPWTGVYEQYF. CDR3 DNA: TGCGCCAGCAGCCACCCCTGGACAGGGGTCTACGAGCAGTACTTC.

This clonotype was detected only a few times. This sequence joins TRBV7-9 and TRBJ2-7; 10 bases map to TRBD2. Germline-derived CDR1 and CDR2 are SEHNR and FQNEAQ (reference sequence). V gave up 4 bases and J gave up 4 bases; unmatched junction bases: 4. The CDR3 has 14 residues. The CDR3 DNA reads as TGTGCCAGCAGCTCTAGCGGGAGTCAGTACGAGCAGTACTTC. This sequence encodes CASSSSGSQYEQYF.

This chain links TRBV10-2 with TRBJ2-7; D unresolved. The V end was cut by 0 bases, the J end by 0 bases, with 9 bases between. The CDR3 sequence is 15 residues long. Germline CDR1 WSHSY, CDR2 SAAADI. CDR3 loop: CASSESDGPSYEQYF. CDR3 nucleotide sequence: TGCGCCAGCAGTGAGTCTGATGGACCCTCCTACGAGCAGTACTTC.

The CDR3 DNA follows: TGTGCCAGCAGCTACGAGGAACTCGGGGAGCTGTTTTTT. It specifies CASSYEELGELFF. The V and J genes are TRBV7-9 and TRBJ2-2, with D uncertain. V lost 4 bases and J lost 7, with 10 bases in between. This CDR3 region has 13 residues. Germline CDR1 is SEHNR and CDR2 is FQNEAQ (reference sequence).

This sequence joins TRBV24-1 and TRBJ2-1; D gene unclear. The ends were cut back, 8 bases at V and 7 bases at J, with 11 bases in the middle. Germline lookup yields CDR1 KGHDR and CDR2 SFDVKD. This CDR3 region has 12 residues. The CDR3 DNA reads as TGTGCCACCAACCCGGGTGGGAATGAGCAGTTCTTC. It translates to CATNPGGNEQFF.

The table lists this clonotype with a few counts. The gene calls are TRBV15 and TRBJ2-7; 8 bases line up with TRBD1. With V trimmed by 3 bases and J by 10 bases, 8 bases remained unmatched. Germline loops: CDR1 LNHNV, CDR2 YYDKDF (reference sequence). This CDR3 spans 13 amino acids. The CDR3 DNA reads TGTGCCACCAGCAGCGACAGGGGCCTCTCCCAGTACTTC. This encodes CATSSDRGLSQYF.

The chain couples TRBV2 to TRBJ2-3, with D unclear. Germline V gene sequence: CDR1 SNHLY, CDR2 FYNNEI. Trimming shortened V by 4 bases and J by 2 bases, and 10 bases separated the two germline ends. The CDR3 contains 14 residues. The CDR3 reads CASSGAAATDTQYF. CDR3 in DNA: TGTGCCAGCAGTGGGGCGGCAGCCACAGATACGCAGTATTTT. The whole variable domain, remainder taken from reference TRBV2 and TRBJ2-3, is EPEVTQTPSHQVTQMGQEVILRCVPISNHLYFYWYRQILGQKVEFLVSFYNNEISEKSEIFDDQFSVERPDGSNFTLKIRSTKLEDSAMYFCASSGAAATDTQYFGPGTRLTVL.

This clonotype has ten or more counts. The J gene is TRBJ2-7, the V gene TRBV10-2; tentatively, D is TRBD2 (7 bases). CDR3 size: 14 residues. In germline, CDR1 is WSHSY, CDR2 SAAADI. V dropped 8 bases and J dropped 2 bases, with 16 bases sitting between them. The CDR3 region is CASLGAGVAYEQYF. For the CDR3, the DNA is TGCGCCAGCTTGGGGGCGGGAGTGGCCTACGAGCAGTACTTC.

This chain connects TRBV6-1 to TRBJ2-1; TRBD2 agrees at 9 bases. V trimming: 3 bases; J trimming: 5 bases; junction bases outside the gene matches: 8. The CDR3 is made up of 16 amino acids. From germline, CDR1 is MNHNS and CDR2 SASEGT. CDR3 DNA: TGTGCCAGCAGTGACTCGGAGGCGGGGGGGCACAATGAGCAGTTCTTC. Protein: CASSDSEAGGHNEQFF.

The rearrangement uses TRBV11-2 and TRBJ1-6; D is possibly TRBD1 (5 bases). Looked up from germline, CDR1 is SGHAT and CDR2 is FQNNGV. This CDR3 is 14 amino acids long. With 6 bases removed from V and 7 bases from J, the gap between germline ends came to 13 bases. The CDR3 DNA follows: TGTGCCAGCAGGGGGGACGCAGACAATTCACCCCTCCACTTT. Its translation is CASRGDADNSPLHF. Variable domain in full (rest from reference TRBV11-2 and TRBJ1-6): EAGVAQSPRYKIIEKRQSVAFWCNPISGHATLYWYQQILGQGPKLLIQFQNNGVVDDSQLPKDRFSAERLKGVDSTLKIQPAKLEDSAVYLCASRGDADNSPLHFGNGTRLTVT.

CDR3 in DNA: TGTGCCAGCAGCAGCCGGGACAGAATGGACACAGATACGCAGTATTTT. This encodes CASSSRDRMDTDTQYF. The chain is built from TRBV11-2 and TRBJ2-3; 7 positions match TRBD1. Germline CDR1 reads SGHAT; CDR2 reads FQNNGV. J was trimmed by 2 bases and V by 5 bases; bases with no gene match: 10. The CDR3 length is 16 residues.

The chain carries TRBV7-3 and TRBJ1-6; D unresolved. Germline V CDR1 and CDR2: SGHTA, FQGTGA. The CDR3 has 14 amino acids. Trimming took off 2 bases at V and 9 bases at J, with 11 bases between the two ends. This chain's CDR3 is CASSLLPPSSPLHF. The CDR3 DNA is TGTGCCAGCAGCTTACTTCCGCCTTCTTCACCCCTCCACTTT. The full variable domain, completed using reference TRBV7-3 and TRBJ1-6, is GAGVSQTPSNKVTEKGKYVELRCDPISGHTALYWYRQSLGQGPEFLIYFQGTGAADDSGLPNDRFFAVRPEGSVSTLKIQRTERGDSAVYLCASSLLPPSSPLHFGNGTRLTVT.